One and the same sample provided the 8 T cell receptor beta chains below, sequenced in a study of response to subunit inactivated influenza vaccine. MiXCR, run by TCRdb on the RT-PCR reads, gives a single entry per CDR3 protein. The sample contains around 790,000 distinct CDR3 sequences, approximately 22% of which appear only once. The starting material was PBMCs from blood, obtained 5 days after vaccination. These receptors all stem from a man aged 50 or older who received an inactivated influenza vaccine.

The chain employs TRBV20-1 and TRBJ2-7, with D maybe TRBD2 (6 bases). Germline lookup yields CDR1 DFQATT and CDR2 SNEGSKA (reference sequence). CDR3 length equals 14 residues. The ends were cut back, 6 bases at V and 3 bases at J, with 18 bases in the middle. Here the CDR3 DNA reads TGCAGTGCCAGTACCGGGAGTGGCTACTACGAGCAGTACTTC. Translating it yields CSASTGSGYYEQYF.

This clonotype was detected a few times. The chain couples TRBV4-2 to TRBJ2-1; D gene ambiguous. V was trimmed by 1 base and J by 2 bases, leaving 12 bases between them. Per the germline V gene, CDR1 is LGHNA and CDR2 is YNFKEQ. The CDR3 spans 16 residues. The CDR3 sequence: CASSQGLVGPYNEQFF. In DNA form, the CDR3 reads TGTGCCAGCAGCCAAGGTCTAGTAGGCCCCTACAATGAGCAGTTCTTC.

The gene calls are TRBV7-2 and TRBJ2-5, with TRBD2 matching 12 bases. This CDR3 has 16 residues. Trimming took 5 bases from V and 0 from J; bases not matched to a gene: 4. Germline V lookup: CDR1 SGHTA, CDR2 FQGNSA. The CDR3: CASSTTSGGYQETQYF. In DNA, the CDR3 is TGTGCCAGCAGCACCACTAGCGGGGGGTACCAAGAGACCCAGTACTTC. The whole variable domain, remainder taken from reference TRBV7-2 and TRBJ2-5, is GAGVSQSPSNKVTEKGKDVELRCDPISGHTALYWYRQSLGQGLEFLIYFQGNSAPDKSGLPSDRFSAERTGGSVSTLTIQRTQQEDSAVYLCASSTTSGGYQETQYFGPGTRLLVL.

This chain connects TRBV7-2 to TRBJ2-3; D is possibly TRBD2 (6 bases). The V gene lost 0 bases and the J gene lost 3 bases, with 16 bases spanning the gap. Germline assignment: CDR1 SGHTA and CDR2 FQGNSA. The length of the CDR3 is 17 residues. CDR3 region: CASSLAASGLMTDTQYF. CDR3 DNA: TGTGCCAGCAGCTTAGCCGCCTCGGGACTTATGACAGATACGCAGTATTTT.

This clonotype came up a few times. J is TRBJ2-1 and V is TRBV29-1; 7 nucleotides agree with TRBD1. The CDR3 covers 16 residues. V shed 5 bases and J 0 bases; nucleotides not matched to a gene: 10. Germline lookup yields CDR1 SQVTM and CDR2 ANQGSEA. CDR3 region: CSVHGQAQNSYNEQFF. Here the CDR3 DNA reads TGCAGCGTTCATGGACAGGCTCAAAACTCCTACAATGAGCAGTTCTTC.

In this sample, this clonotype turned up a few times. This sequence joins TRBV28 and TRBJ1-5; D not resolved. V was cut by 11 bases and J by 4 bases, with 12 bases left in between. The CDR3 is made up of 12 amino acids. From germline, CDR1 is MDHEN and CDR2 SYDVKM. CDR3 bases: TGTGCCTCTCGGATCAGTAATCAGCCCCAGCATTTT. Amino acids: CASRISNQPQHF.

CDR3 DNA sequence: TGTGCCAGCACTGCGGGCATCGACAGCTCCTACGAGCAGTACTTC. Its protein product is CASTAGIDSSYEQYF. V and J are TRBV7-9 and TRBJ2-7; D possibly matches TRBD1 or TRBD2 (5 bases each). Trimming shortened V by 7 bases and J by 0 bases, and 16 bases separated the two germline ends. CDR3 length equals 15 residues. Germline V gene sequence: CDR1 SEHNR, CDR2 FQNEAQ (reference sequence).

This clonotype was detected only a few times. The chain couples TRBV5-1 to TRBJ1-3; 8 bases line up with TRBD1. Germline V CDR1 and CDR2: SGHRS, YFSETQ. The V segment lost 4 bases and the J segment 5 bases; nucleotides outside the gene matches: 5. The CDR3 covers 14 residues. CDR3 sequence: CASSVDRARNTIYF. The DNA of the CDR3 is TGCGCCAGCAGCGTGGACAGGGCGAGAAACACCATATATTTT.